This entry features one T cell receptor (beta chain) sequence. No cognate antigen has been identified for it. No quality values exist for individual bases; no much larger clone is one base distant. V loses 6 bases, J loses 7 bases, and the germline ends lie 18 bases apart. The CDR3 runs 14 residues from the cysteine to the phenylalanine. The sequence is cut down to CDR3 DNA, 42 bases in frame from base 1. Reading the germline V gene gives CDR1 SNHLY and CDR2 FYNNEI. The immunoSEQ assay at survey resolution was applied to genomic DNA for sequencing of TCRbeta rearrangements. In the authors' own workflow: In the TCR sequencing data, the lowest productive clonotype frequency that could be detected was 2.59 x 10-5. Only productive TCRbeta rearrangements, meaning sequences that were complete and in-frame, were kept for the analyses. Sample clonality was computed as Simpson clonality in the immunoSEQ Analyzer version 3.0. Clones were categorized by frequency as very rare, small, medium, large (1-20%) or hyperexpanded (>20%). Generation probabilities were estimated with OLGA 1.2.3, V-gene circos plots were made with VDJtools, specificities were searched in VDJdb, and CDR3 motifs were identified with GLIPH. The source is immuneACCESS, and TCRdb retained only in-frame sequences with V and J called. Part of the clones is not carried over; for the studies checked, unresolved V genes explain less than half of this, and the remainder is unexplained. V, J and clone size were drawn from that table, and D and trimming were deduced from the DNA. For this sample the table gives about 40,000 clones, of which 80% to 90% were detected only once. The top ten clonotypes cover about 3.6% of the sample.

The sample is drawn from a study of STAT5B mutations in CD4+ large granular lymphocyte leukemia (dated 2022 in TCRdb). Turning to the overall study: Among healthy controls, the CDR3 'QG' motif was associated with a particular HLA allele. Flow cytometry on FACSCanto II or FACSVerse showed that the purified fractions were more than 95% pure among lymphocytes. The TCRbeta repertoires of CD4+ T-cell large granular lymphocyte leukemia patients were compared with the TCRbeta repertoires of healthy blood donors. What the work shows at the level of the full study, not this receptor alone: TRBV06-family usage was enriched among the top patient clones (8/27) compared with healthy controls (2/35). The main leukemic clonotypes were found to be private to each patient, although 25% to 30% of the main leukemic clonotypes were detected at low frequency in the non-leukemic repertoires of other patients. Greater clonality appeared to be present in CD4-sorted patient repertoires than in healthy CD4+ repertoires, and the difference was retained after the putative leukemic clones were removed. Data were not HLA-matched; higher clonality in CD4+ versus CD8+ T-LGLL could reflect the relatively small sample size.

The healthy controls were 35 or so blood donors, and the buffy coats of these donors were supplied by the Finnish Red Cross blood service. All TCR-sequenced material derived from peripheral blood: patient blood samples and healthy donor buffy coats. Ficoll-Hypaque gradient centrifugation was used to isolate peripheral blood mononuclear cells. CD4+ cells were magnetically purified from the buffy coats of healthy controls. The Gentra Puregene Cell and Tissue kit was used for genomic DNA extraction, and quantification was performed on a Qubit 2.0 fluorometer. In this chain, TRBV2 is recombined with TRBJ1-2; TRBD1 could be the D gene, as 5 bases match. Sequenced material: CD4+ T cells from blood buffy coats. The receptor was derived from a human donor in good health. The DNA sequence is TGTGCCAGCAGCCTATCCCGACAGTCTACTGGCTACACCTTC. Translation gives CASSLSRQSTGYTF.